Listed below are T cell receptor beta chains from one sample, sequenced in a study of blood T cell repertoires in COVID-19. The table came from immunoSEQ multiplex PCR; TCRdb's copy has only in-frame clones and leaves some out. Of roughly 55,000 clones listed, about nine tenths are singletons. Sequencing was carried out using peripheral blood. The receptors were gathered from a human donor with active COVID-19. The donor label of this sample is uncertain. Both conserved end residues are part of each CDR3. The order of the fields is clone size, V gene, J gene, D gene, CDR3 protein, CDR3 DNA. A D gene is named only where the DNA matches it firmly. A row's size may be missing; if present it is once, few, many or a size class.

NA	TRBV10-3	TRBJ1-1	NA	CAISGYNTEAFF	TGTGCCATCAGTGGCTACAACACTGAAGCTTTCTTT
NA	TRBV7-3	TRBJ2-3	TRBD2	CASSRGLAGADTQYF	TGTGCCAGCAGCCGTGGACTAGCGGGAGCCGATACGCAGTATTTT
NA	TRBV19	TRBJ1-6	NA	CASSSSGGTPLHF	TGTGCCAGTAGTTCCTCGGGGGGCACTCCCCTCCACTTT
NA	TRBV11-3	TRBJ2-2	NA	CASSLEAVTNTGELFF	TGTGCCAGCAGCTTAGAGGCTGTGACTAACACCGGGGAGCTGTTTTTT
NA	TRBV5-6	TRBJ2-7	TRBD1	CASSLVGQGAKGQYF	TGTGCCAGCAGCTTGGTGGGGCAGGGGGCAAAGGGGCAGTACTTC
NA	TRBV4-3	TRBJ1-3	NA	CASSQVAQQSGNTIYF	TGCGCCAGCAGCCAAGTGGCACAGCAATCTGGAAACACCATATATTTT
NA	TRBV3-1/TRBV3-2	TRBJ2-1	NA	CASSQSGRGQFF	TGTGCCAGCAGCCAATCTGGGCGGGGGCAGTTCTTC
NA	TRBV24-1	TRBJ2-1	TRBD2	CATSDPGLAGGNEQFF	TGTGCCACCAGTGACCCTGGACTAGCGGGAGGGAATGAGCAGTTCTTC
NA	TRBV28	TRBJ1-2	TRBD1	CASSTGTAYFDYGYTF	TGTGCCAGCAGTACCGGGACAGCCTATTTTGACTATGGCTACACCTTC
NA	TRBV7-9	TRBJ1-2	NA	CASSRDPGGAYGYTF	TGTGCCAGCAGTAGGGACCCAGGAGGGGCCTATGGCTACACCTTC
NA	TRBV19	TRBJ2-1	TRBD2	CASSIAQRGYNEQFF	TGTGCCAGTAGTATAGCCCAGCGGGGGTACAATGAGCAGTTCTTC
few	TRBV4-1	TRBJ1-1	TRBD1	CASSLTGTGGNTEAFF	TGCGCCAGCAGCCTGACCGGGACAGGGGGAAACACTGAAGCTTTCTTT
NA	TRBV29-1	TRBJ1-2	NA	CSVVLTLDGYGYTF	TGCAGCGTTGTTTTGACACTCGACGGCTATGGCTACACCTTC
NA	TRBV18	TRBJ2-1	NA	CASSPAVEQFF	TGTGCCAGCTCACCGGCCGTTGAGCAGTTCTTC
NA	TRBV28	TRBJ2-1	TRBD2	CASSFGAGGQNEQFF	TGTGCCAGCAGTTTTGGGGCGGGGGGGCAGAATGAGCAGTTCTTC
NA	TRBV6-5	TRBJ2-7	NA	CASSYGASTLYEQYF	TGTGCCAGCAGTTACGGGGCCTCCACCCTCTACGAGCAGTACTTC
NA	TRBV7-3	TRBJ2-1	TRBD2	CASSLSGGLISSYNEQFF	TGTGCCAGCAGCCTTAGCGGGGGGCTTATTAGCTCCTACAATGAGCAGTTCTTC
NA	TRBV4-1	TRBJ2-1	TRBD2	CASSQEASGRSNNEQFF	TGCGCCAGCAGCCAAGAGGCTAGCGGGAGAAGCAACAATGAGCAGTTCTTC
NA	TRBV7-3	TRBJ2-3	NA	CASSLLAATTDTQYF	TGTGCCAGCAGCTTGTTAGCAGCAACCACAGATACGCAGTATTTT
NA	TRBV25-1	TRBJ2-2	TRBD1	CASSGTGGFRELFF	TGTGCCAGCAGTGGGACAGGGGGCTTCAGGGAGCTGTTTTTT
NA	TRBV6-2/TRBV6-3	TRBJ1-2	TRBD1	CASSYLFFGQGVTYGYTF	TGTGCCAGCAGTTACTTATTCTTCGGACAGGGTGTAACCTATGGCTACACCTTC
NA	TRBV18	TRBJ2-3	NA	CASSRKNGDTQYF	TGTGCCAGCTCCAGAAAAAATGGAGATACGCAGTATTTT
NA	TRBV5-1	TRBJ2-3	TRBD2	CASSWAAGDGSDTQYF	TGCGCCAGCAGCTGGGCCGCGGGGGATGGGTCAGATACGCAGTATTTT
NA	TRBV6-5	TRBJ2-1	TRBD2	CASFSGSNNEQFF	TGTGCCAGCTTTAGCGGGAGTAACAATGAGCAGTTCTTC
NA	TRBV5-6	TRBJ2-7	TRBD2	CASSSGLVLAYEQYF	TGTGCCAGCAGCTCGGGACTAGTTCTTGCCTACGAGCAGTACTTC
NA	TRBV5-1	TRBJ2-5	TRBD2	CASSLGLAGRETQYF	TGCGCCAGCAGCCTAGGACTAGCGGGGAGGGAGACCCAGTACTTC
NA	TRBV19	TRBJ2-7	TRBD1	CASKQGASSYEQYF	TGTGCCAGCAAACAGGGGGCAAGCTCCTACGAGCAGTACTTC
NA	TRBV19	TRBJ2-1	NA	CASSIIEGRNEQFF	TGTGCCAGTAGTATTATTGAGGGGAGGAATGAGCAGTTCTTC
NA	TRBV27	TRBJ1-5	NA	CASSPDRGNQPQHF	TGTGCCAGCAGTCCCGACAGAGGCAATCAGCCCCAGCATTTT
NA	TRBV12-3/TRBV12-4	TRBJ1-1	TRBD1	CASARGFYTEAFF	TGTGCCAGCGCCAGGGGGTTTTACACTGAAGCTTTCTTT
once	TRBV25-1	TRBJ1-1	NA	CASSTTHTEAFF	TGTGCCAGCAGTACAACCCACACTGAAGCTTTCTTT
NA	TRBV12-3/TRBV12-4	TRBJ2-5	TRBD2	CASKAWEGETQYF	TGTGCCAGCAAGGCCTGGGAGGGAGAGACCCAGTACTTC
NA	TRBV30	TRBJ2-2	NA	CAWSPTGSTGELFF	TGTGCCTGGAGTCCGACGGGGAGCACCGGGGAGCTGTTTTTT